The 5 T cell receptor beta chains listed next were all sequenced from one sample in a study of T cell responses to AZD1222 COVID-19 vaccine (dated by TCRdb to 2020 to 2023). The library relied on the immunoSEQ multiplex PCR assay. Here the immuneACCESS table is served through TCRdb, limited to in-frame sequences with V and J called. Missing clones are a known gap in these copies; in checked studies unresolved V genes cover under half, and the rest lacks a known reason. In all, the sample holds some 86,000 clones, and approximately 90% of those were seen once. Together, the top ten hold approximately 5.2% of the sample. The sample's time point label, decoded: baseline before first vaccination. This material consisted of peripheral blood, taken on day 0 of AZD1222 vaccination. The receptors here all came from an adult in good health.

This chain joins TRBV5-5 and TRBJ1-2; no clear D. CDR1 SGHKS and CDR2 YYEKEE come from the germline V gene (reference sequence). V was shortened by 0 bases and J by 8 bases, with 8 bases between the two germline ends. The CDR3 is 12 residues long. CDR3 sequence: CASSLGGSGYTF. CDR3 DNA: TGTGCCAGCAGCTTGGGAGGGTCCGGCTACACCTTC.

The chain uses TRBV27 and TRBJ1-2; TRBD1 matches 7 bases. The CDR3 loop spans 16 amino acids. Trimming at V came to 2 bases and at J to 4 bases, leaving 10 bases not matched to a gene. CDR1 is MNHEY, CDR2 SMNVEV, per germline (reference sequence). CDR3 loop: CASSLEGAGGGYGYTF. The CDR3 bases are TGTGCCAGCAGTTTAGAGGGGGCAGGGGGGGGCTATGGCTACACCTTC.

The J gene is TRBJ1-6, the V gene TRBV18; unclear D gene. Germline V gene sequence: CDR1 KGHSH, CDR2 LQKENI. Trimming removed 1 base from V and 5 bases from J, with 12 bases in between. The CDR3 consists of 16 residues. The DNA for the CDR3 is TGTGCCAGCTCACCACAAGAGGGCTTCAATAATTCACCCCTCCACTTT. Encoded protein: CASSPQEGFNNSPLHF.

The chain has TRBV4-1 and TRBJ2-3, with no clear D. This CDR3 region has 17 residues. V was pared by 4 bases and J by 2 bases, with 19 bases between. Germline lookup yields CDR1 MGHRA and CDR2 YSYEKL. The DNA of the CDR3 is TGCGCCAGCAGCCCTCCTTTCAGCGTGGCCGACACAGATACGCAGTATTTT. This encodes CASSPPFSVADTDTQYF.

This chain's CDR3 is CSVEANYGYTF. As DNA, the CDR3 is TGCAGCGTTGAAGCTAACTATGGCTACACCTTC. The chain carries TRBV29-1 and TRBJ1-2; D not resolved. Germline values: CDR1 SQVTM, CDR2 ANQGSEA. The V and J ends lost 1 base and 0 bases respectively, with 0 bases between them. The CDR3 length is 11 residues. Together with reference TRBV29-1 and TRBJ1-2, the CDR3 gives the full variable domain: SAVISQKPSRDICQRGTSLTIQCQVDSQVTMMFWYRQQPGQSLTLIATANQGSEATYESGFVIDKFPISRPNLTFSTLTVSNMSPEDSSIYLCSVEANYGYTFGSGTRLTVV.